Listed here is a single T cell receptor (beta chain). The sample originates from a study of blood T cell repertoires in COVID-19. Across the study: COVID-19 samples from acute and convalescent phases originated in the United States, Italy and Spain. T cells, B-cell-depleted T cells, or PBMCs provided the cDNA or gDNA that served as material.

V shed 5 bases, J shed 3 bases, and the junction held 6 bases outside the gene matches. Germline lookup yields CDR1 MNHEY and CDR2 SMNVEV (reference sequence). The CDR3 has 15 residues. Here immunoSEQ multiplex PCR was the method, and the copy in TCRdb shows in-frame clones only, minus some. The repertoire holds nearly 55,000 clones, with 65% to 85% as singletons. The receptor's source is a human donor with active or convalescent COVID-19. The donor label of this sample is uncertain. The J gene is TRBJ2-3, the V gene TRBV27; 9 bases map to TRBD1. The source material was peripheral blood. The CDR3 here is CASSPGQGRTDTQYF. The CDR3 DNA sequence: TGTGCCAGCAGTCCAGGACAGGGGAGGACAGATACGCAGTATTTT.